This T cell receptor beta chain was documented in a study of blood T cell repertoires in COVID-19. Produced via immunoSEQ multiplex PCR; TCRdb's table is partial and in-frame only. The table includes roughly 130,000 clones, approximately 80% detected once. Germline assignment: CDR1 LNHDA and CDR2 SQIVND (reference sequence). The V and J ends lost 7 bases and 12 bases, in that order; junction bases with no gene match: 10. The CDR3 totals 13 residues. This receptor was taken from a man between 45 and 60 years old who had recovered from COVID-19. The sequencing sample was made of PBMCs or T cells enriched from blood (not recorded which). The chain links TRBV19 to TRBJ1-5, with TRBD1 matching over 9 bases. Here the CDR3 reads CASTRTGARHQHF. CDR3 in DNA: TGTGCCAGTACCAGGACAGGGGCCAGACACCAGCATTTT.